A single sample gave rise to the 6 T cell receptor beta chains below, sequenced in a study of blood T cell repertoires in COVID-19. The method was immunoSEQ multiplex PCR; TCRdb's version includes in-frame clones alone and lacks a portion of them. The table has 250,000 to 350,000 clones, 80% to 90% seen once. The source material was peripheral blood. The receptor set was obtained from a woman in her seventies with COVID-19, enrolled during active disease.

The CDR3 DNA sequence: TGTGCCAGCAGCTTAAAGACTAGCTGGGAGACCCAGTACTTC. Protein: CASSLKTSWETQYF. The V gene is TRBV7-2, the J gene TRBJ2-5; 7 bases fit TRBD2. J was trimmed by 5 bases and V by 2 bases; bases with no gene match: 5. Per germline, CDR1 SGHTA and CDR2 FQGNSA. There are 14 residues in the CDR3. Filled out from reference TRBV7-2 and TRBJ2-5, the complete variable domain reads GAGVSQSPSNKVTEKGKDVELRCDPISGHTALYWYRQSLGQGLEFLIYFQGNSAPDKSGLPSDRFSAERTGGSVSTLTIQRTQQEDSAVYLCASSLKTSWETQYFGPGTRLLVL.

This chain connects TRBV7-2 to TRBJ2-5; 11 bases match TRBD2. The CDR3 sequence is 14 residues long. V trimming: 6 bases; J trimming: 2 bases; junction bases outside the gene matches: 2. Germline lookup yields CDR1 SGHTA and CDR2 FQGNSA. In DNA form, the CDR3 reads TGTGCCAGCAGACTAGCGGGGGCACAAGAGACCCAGTACTTC. Encoded protein: CASRLAGAQETQYF.

The sample holds one count of this clone. The CDR3, as DNA: TGTGCCAGCAGCTTGACCCAGGGCGAGCAGTACTTC. Residues: CASSLTQGEQYF. This sequence joins TRBV13 and TRBJ2-7; weak D call: TRBD1 (5 bases). CDR1 is PRHDT, CDR2 FYEKMQ, per germline (reference sequence). The CDR3 is made up of 12 amino acids. The ends were cut back, 3 bases at V and 6 bases at J, with 9 bases in the middle.

V and J are TRBV11-2 and TRBJ2-7; D not resolved. Trimming shortened V by 3 bases and J by 6 bases, and 12 bases separated the two germline ends. This CDR3 is 13 amino acids long. The germline V gene encodes CDR1 SGHAT and CDR2 FQNNGV. CDR3 coding DNA: TGTGCCAGCAGCTTCATGAGCGAAGGCGAGCAGTACTTC. This translates into CASSFMSEGEQYF.

In its sample, this clone was seen many times. The J gene is TRBJ1-2, the V gene TRBV21-1; the DNA was not used to check the table's D call, TRBD1. TRBV21-1 is described as a pseudogene. The CDR3 is made up of 15 amino acids. In DNA, the CDR3 is TGTGCCAGCAGCACTAAGGGACAGGGTAAGGATGGCTACACCTTC. Translating it yields CASSTKGQGKDGYTF.

This rearrangement joins TRBV4-1 to TRBJ2-7; a possible D gene is TRBD2 (6 bases). Germline CDR1 reads MGHRA; CDR2 reads YSYEKL. This CDR3 is 14 amino acids long. Deletions cut 1 base from V and 4 bases from J, with 11 bases between. The CDR3 bases are TGCGCCAGCAGCCAAGTTGGGGGGACTTACGAGCAGTACTTC. Translated: CASSQVGGTYEQYF.